This record looks at one T cell receptor beta chain sequence and its context. This clone has a handful of counts. It has no known antigen specificity. It has no much larger one-base neighbor in the sample; base qualities were not kept. The time point label corresponds to: around 4 weeks on oral tofacitinib. The label giving this sample's treatment or condition can be read as: oral pan-JAK inhibitor, 5-10 mg twice daily. Peripheral blood and lesional scalp punch biopsies were obtained from patients with alopecia areata. PBMCs were isolated by density centrifugation and stained for CD3, CD4 and CD8, and CD4+ and CD8+ T cells were sorted on a FACSAria. From its cysteine to its phenylalanine, the CDR3 spans 15 amino acids. Of all the DNA, just the CDR3 is kept, 45 bases in frame from base 1. V lost 1 base and J lost 5 bases, and the count of bases not matched to a germline gene is 6. The germline V gene sets CDR1 to SGHTA and CDR2 to FQGNSA.

This entry comes from a study of CD8+ T cells in alopecia areata (dated by TCRdb to the late 2010s). With respect to the entire study: Treated patients were enrolled in an open-label pilot trial of oral tofacitinib, 5 to 10 mg twice daily, for moderate-to-severe alopecia areata. Patients received tofacitinib for 6 to 18 months and were then followed off drug for 6 months to check for delayed response and recurrence. Clonality in the scalp was compared among normal scalp (n=4), patchy alopecia areata scalp (n=8), and alopecia totalis/universalis scalp (n=8). Scalp tissue and sorted CD4+ and CD8+ peripheral blood T cells from patchy and totalis/universalis alopecia areata patients and from healthy controls were covered by human TCRbeta sequencing. immunoSEQ multiplex PCR using 35 Vbeta forward primers and 13 Jbeta reverse primers was used to amplify TCRbeta CDR3 regions. High-throughput TCRbeta sequencing was used to examine T cell clonal expansion in alopecia areata in both the C3H/HeJ mouse model and human patients. Patients on tofacitinib were biopsied at baseline and after 4 and 24 weeks of treatment, and several of the patients also had a later scalp biopsy. RNA came from the PAXgene miRNA kit for fixed scalp, the miRNeasy kit for PBMCs, and the RNeasy kit for mouse skin. In treated patients, disease severity was measured using the SALT score, which gives the percentage of scalp surface area affected.

The paper's findings and limits, for the study overall: Higher clonality and more expanded CD8+ clones were observed in lesional scalp than in normal scalp, particularly in alopecia totalis/universalis, a finding suggestive of antigenic drive. Because the treated cohort was small and had only one nonresponder, larger studies are needed to examine links between baseline CD8+ expansion and response. Many expanded lesional clones were found to persist in scalp and blood during tofacitinib treatment, and relapse after treatment cessation may be partly explained by this persistence. Tofacitinib significantly lowered scalp clonality and the number of expanded CD8+ clones among the top 100 scalp clones. Unlike mouse skin, which is dominated by gammadelta T cells, normal human skin has resident alphabeta T cells that are also sequenced, and this complicates analysis of the scalp TCR repertoire. TCR sequences shared between patients were less clear than in mice, possibly partly because of HLA diversity in the patient population.

The library came from the immunoSEQ multiplex PCR assay. For TCR sequencing, RNA was extracted from every sample and reverse transcribed into cDNA to serve as template. SuperScript III was used for first-strand cDNA synthesis, primed with a 2:1 mix of oligo-dT and random hexamers. A synthetic immune receptor repertoire was used to assess amplification bias, and residual bias was removed computationally. The published analysis was carried out like this. Raw reads were preprocessed to remove errors, and CDR3 was defined by IMGT conventions from the conserved cysteine to phenylalanine. Clonality was computed as 1 minus the Shannon entropy, with the entropy normalized by log2 of the number of productive unique TCRs. Whether each scalp clone was CD4 or CD8 was inferred by checking scalp TCRbeta sequences against the CD4 and CD8 repertoires from sorted blood. TCRdb retrieved this table from immuneACCESS and kept in-frame rearrangements only. Not all clones are present; in checked studies, unresolved V genes account for under half, and no reason is known for the remainder. V, J and clone size are taken as reported in that table, and D and trimming were inferred from the DNA itself. Across this sample there are roughly 190,000 clones, with about 60% seen only once. About 0.69% of the sample belongs to the ten largest clones.

The sequenced sample was CD4+ T cells sorted from blood, obtained at week 4, from a patient treated with tofacitinib. The clonotype originates from a human donor with alopecia areata. The chain couples TRBV7-2 to TRBJ2-7; 9 middle bases align to TRBD2. The CDR3: CASSLGGGGRDEQYF. The nucleotide sequence is given as TGTGCCAGCAGCTTAGGCGGTGGCGGGAGGGACGAGCAGTACTTC.